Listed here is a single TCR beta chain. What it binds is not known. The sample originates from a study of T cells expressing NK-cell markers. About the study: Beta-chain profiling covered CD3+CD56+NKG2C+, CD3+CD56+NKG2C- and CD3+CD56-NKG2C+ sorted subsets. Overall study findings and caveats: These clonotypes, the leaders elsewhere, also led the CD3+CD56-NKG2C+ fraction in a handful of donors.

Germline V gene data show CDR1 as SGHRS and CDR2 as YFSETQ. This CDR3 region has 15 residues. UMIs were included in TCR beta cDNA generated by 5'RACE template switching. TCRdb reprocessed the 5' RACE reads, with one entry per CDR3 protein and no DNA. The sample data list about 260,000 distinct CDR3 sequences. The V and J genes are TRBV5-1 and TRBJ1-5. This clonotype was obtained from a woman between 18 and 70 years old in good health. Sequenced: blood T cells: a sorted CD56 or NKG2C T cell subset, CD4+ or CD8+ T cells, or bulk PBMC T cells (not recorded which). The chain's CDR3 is CASSLGEKGNQPQHF.